This T cell receptor beta chain was identified during a study of vaccination effects on CD4 cells after COVID-19. Study summary: The second dose preceded post-vaccine samples by a median of 72 days. Supplemented with around 9.6 IU/ml IL-2 and 10 ug/ml peptides, a few million PBMC per well were kept in culture.

TCRdb's copy holds only in-frame clones and misses some; the assay was immunoSEQ multiplex PCR. Seen here are about 66,000 clones, around two thirds observed once, and the top ten hold roughly 2%. As for this clone: The target antigen is unknown.

Following culture for around 10 days, CD4+ T cells were isolated. Two-dose BNT162b2 or mRNA-1273 vaccination was given to participants. Recipients of the vaccine had no prior SARS-CoV-2 infection and negative nucleocapsid antibodies. IL-2 medium supplanted half the medium on days 3 and 7. The CDR3 consists of 18 residues. Per the germline V gene, CDR1 is SGHRS and CDR2 is YFSETQ. V lost 0 bases to trimming and J lost 3 bases; unmatched junction nucleotides: 6. The chain has TRBV5-1 and TRBJ2-6; TRBD1 matches 10 bases. The starting material was CD4+ T cells from PBMCs cultured without peptide, obtained after COVID-19 vaccination. The TCR was taken from a human donor who received a COVID-19 vaccine. In nucleotides, the CDR3 is TGCGCCAGCAGCTTGGACCTGACAGGGGGCAGTGGGGCCAACGTCCTGACTTTC. Translation: CASSLDLTGGSGANVLTF.